The following is a T cell receptor (beta chain) sequence with its context. As yet, its antigen is unknown. This entry is derived from a study of cytotoxic CD8 clonotypes in ibrutinib-treated CLL. Germline V gene sequence: CDR1 WNHNN, CDR2 SYGVQD (reference sequence). The CDR3 spans 14 residues. V shed 6 bases and J 0 bases; nucleotides not matched to a gene: 5. Findings and limits, study-wide: At progression, clonality fell back toward baseline after rising at ibrutinib response. The public clonotypes identified were infrequent and showed contraction or stability on treatment.

Profiled with immunoSEQ multiplex PCR; TCRdb holds only in-frame clones, not every one. The sample lists some 300,000 clones, roughly 85% occurring once. Sequencing was performed on PBMCs, taken before ibrutinib treatment. The V gene is TRBV10-1, the J gene TRBJ2-7, with 7 positions matching TRBD1. The origin of this receptor is a human donor with chronic lymphocytic leukemia. The CDR3 is CASRAGTASYEQYF. CDR3 nucleotides: TGCGCCAGCAGGGCCGGGACAGCCTCCTACGAGCAGTACTTC.